This T cell receptor (beta chain) was observed in a study of OX40 agonist ivuxolimab in advanced cancers. On the study more broadly: At doses from 0.01 to 10 mg/kg, patients were given intravenous ivuxolimab every 2 weeks.

This clone was counted ten times or more. Its target is unknown. After removal of 4 bases from V and 4 bases from J, the junction contained 9 bases not matched to a gene. Germline-derived CDR1 and CDR2 are MNHNS and SASEGT. This CDR3 is built from 18 residues. Assay used: immunoSEQ multiplex PCR; TCRdb lists only in-frame clones, some missing. The sample contains roughly 40,000 clones, 65% to 85% of which appear only once. Findings and limits, study-wide: The study did not work out the antigen specificity of the expanded peripheral T cells. On average, CD8+ T cells had more expanded clones than CD4+.

The specimen comprised CD4+ or CD8+ T cells sorted from blood, sampled in a trial of the OX40 agonist ivuxolimab. The sequence was collected from an adult with an advanced solid tumor such as melanoma, head and neck, liver or kidney cancer. The chain joins TRBV6-1 to TRBJ2-2; 13 positions agree with TRBD2. The CDR3 is CASSALLAGGPGTGELFF. As DNA, the CDR3 is TGTGCCAGCAGTGCCCTACTAGCGGGGGGGCCCGGCACCGGGGAGCTGTTTTTT.